This T cell receptor (beta chain) appears in the sequencing data of a study of control samples from healthy donors and cancer patients. Sequencing used immunoSEQ multiplex PCR; TCRdb keeps in-frame clones, though not all of them. Here the sample spans about 120,000 clones, around 92% being singletons. This clone was detected only once. The CDR3 extends over 12 amino acids. Germline CDR1 and CDR2: LNHNV and YYDKDF (reference sequence). V was pared by 4 bases and J by 7 bases, with 10 bases between. The receptor's source is a man older than 75 with head and neck cancer. V gene TRBV15 combines with J gene TRBJ2-5; D gene unclear. The source material was PBMCs. Here the CDR3 DNA reads TGTGCCACCAGCAACTTCCCAGCGACCCAGTACTTC. As protein: CATSNFPATQYF.